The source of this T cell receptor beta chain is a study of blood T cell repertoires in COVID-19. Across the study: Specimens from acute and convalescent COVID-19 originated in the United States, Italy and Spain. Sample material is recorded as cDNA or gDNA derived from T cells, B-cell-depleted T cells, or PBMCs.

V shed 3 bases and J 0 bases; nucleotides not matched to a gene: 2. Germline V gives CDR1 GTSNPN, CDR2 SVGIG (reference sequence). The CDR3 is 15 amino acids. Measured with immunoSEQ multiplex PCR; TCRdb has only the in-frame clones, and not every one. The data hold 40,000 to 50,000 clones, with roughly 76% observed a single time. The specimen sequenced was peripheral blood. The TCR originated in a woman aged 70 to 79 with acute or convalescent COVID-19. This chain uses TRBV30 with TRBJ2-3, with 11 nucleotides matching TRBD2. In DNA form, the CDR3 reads TGTGCCTGGAGAGGACTAGCGGGTAGCACAGATACGCAGTATTTT. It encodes CAWRGLAGSTDTQYF.